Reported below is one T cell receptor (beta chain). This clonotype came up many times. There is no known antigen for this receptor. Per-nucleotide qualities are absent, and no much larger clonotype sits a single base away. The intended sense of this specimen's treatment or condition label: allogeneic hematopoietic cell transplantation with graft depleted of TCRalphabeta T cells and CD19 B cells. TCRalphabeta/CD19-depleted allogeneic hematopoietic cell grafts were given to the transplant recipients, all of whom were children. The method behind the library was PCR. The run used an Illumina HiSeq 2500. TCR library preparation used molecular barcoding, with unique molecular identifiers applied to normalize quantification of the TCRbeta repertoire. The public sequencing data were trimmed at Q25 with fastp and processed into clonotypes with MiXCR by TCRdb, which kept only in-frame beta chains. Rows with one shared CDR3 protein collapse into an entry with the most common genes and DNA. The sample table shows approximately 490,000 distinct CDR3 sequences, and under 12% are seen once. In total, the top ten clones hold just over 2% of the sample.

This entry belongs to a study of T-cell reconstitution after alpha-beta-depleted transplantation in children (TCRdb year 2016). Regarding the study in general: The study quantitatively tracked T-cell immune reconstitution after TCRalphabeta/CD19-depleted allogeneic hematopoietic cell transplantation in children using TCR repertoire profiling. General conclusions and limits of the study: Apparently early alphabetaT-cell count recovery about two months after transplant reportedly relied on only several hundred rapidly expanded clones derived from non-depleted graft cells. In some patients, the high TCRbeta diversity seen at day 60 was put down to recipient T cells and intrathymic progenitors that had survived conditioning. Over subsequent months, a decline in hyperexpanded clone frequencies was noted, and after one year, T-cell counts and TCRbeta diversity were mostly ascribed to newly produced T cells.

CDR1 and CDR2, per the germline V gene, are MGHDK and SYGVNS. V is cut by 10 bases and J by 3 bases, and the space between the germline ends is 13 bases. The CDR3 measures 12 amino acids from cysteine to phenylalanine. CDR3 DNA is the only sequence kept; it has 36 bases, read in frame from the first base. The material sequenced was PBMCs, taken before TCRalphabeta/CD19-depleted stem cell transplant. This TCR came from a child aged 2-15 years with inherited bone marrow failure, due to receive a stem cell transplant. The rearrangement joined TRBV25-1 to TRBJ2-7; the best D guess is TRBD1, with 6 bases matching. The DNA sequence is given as TGTGCCACCGGGACAACTTACTACGAGCAGTACTTC. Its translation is CATGTTYYEQYF.